This T cell receptor beta chain originates from a study of blood T cells in healthy people across ages. Germline V gene data show CDR1 as SQVTM and CDR2 as ANQGSEA. The CDR3 loop spans 12 amino acids. Between the trimmed V and J ends, which lost 4 bases and 8 bases, there was a span of 12 bases. This clonotype was detected only a few times. For the second PCR, which ran for 7 to 11 cycles, a sample-barcoded 5' primer and a J-beta primer mix were used. TCRdb re-called the 5' RACE reads through MiXCR, storing one row per CDR3 protein. Altogether about 1.8 million distinct CDR3 sequences are present, roughly 52% being singletons, with the ten largest covering approximately 2.1%.

This sequence joins TRBV29-1 and TRBJ2-1; tentatively, D is TRBD1 or TRBD2 (6 bases each). The source material was blood. This clonotype was sampled from a woman between 40 and 55 years old in good health. The chain's CDR3 is CSVVLRGHEQFF. CDR3 nucleotides: TGCAGCGTTGTCCTCCGGGGGCATGAGCAGTTCTTC.